This paragraph reports one T cell receptor (beta chain). The antigen remains unidentified. The protocol was immunoSEQ multiplex PCR, while the TCRdb copy is restricted to in-frame clones and leaves out a portion. The table shows 70,000 to 95,000 clones, with roughly nine tenths occurring only once. Recipients boosted at about 4 weeks or about 12 weeks are pooled. This CDR3 has 14 residues. V lost 7 bases and J 0 bases, leaving 8 bases between the germline ends. The germline V gene encodes CDR1 SGHKS and CDR2 YYEKEE (reference sequence). The record originates from a study of T cell responses to AZD1222 COVID-19 vaccine. Study results and limitations: The donor group comprised mostly white British people and more females; the analysis possibly underestimated clonal diversity. Reports indicate that nearly half of spike-specific TCRs are directed at unmutated variant regions. Repertoires were sampled only after the peak T cell response.

This chain joins TRBV5-5 and TRBJ1-6; D is possibly TRBD1 (6 bases). Sequenced material: peripheral blood, taken 28 days after the second AZD1222 dose. The receptor comes from an adult who received the AZD1222 COVID-19 vaccine. CDR3 sequence reads: CASGQISYNSPLHF. The CDR3 coding sequence is TGTGCCAGCGGACAGATCTCCTATAATTCACCCCTCCACTTT.